These 5 T cell receptor beta chains were sequenced from one sample in a study of cytomegalovirus exposure and HLA in healthy donors. Primers: 60 Vbeta forward and 13 Jbeta reverse. Sequencing was performed with immunoSEQ multiplex PCR; in TCRdb, only in-frame clones are kept and a portion is missing. The sample consists of about 130,000 clones, roughly three quarters of them appearing once. The sequencing sample was made of PBMCs. The receptors were sampled from a man in his thirties or forties in good health and CMV-seronegative.

V gene TRBV7-3 combines with J gene TRBJ2-3; D remains ambiguous. Germline CDR1 SGHTA, CDR2 FQGTGA. The length of the CDR3 is 15 residues. V lost 2 bases and J lost 0, with 9 bases in between. The CDR3 protein is CASSLAAPSTDTQYF. CDR3 bases: TGTGCCAGCAGCTTAGCGGCTCCCAGCACAGATACGCAGTATTTT.

V is TRBV6-6 and J is TRBJ1-5; TRBD1 is a possible D gene (5 bases). The germline V gene has CDR1 MNHNY and CDR2 SVGAGI (reference sequence). V lost 6 bases and J 3 bases, leaving 15 bases between the germline ends. This CDR3 region has 15 residues. This CDR3 reads CASRRAQGANQPQHF. CDR3 nucleotides: TGTGCCAGCAGACGGGCCCAAGGGGCCAATCAGCCCCAGCATTTT.

This clone was detected only once. V is TRBV7-6 and J is TRBJ2-5; 10 nucleotides agree with TRBD2. The CDR3 runs to 16 residues. Germline assignment: CDR1 SGHVS and CDR2 FNYEAQ. V trimming: 5 bases; J trimming: 5 bases; junction bases outside the gene matches: 11. As DNA, the CDR3 is TGTGCCAGCAGCCCACAGAGAGCGGGAGGGGTGGAGACCCAGTACTTC. Amino acid sequence: CASSPQRAGGVETQYF.

The J gene is TRBJ2-5, the V gene TRBV5-4; 7 nucleotides agree with TRBD1. The CDR3 covers 17 residues. The germline CDR1 and CDR2 sequences are SGHNT and YYREEE (reference sequence). The V gene end was trimmed by 4 bases and the J gene end by 0 bases; junction bases not matched to a gene: 12. CDR3 sequence (DNA): TGTGCCAGCAGCCTCCGGCCAAAACAGGGGTACCAAGAGACCCAGTACTTC. This gives the protein CASSLRPKQGYQETQYF.

Only a few counts were recorded for this clone. The V gene is TRBV30, the J gene TRBJ2-5; TRBD2 matches at 9 bases. The CDR3 sequence is 14 residues long. In germline, CDR1 is GTSNPN, CDR2 SVGIG (reference sequence). Losses at the gene ends were 0 bases for V and 4 bases for J; bases not matched to a gene: 3. CDR3 DNA: TGTGCCTGGAGTGTGCCTAGCGGGACAGAGACCCAGTACTTC. Translating it yields CAWSVPSGTETQYF.